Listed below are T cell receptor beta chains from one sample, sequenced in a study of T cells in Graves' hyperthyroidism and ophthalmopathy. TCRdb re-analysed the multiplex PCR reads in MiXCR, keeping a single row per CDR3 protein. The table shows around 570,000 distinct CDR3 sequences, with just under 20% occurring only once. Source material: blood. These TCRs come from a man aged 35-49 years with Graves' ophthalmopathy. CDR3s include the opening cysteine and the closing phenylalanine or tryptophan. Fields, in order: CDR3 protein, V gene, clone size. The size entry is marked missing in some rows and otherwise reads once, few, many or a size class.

cdr3_aa: CASSLEFPEAFF; v_call: TRBV28; clone_size: -
cdr3_aa: CSARKIGSSYNEQFF; v_call: TRBV20-1; clone_size: many
cdr3_aa: CASCPFLAGRTYNEQFF; v_call: TRBV13; clone_size: many
cdr3_aa: CSARGYWLGSGELFF; v_call: TRBV20-1; clone_size: few
cdr3_aa: CASRKTGNSPLHF; v_call: TRBV2; clone_size: -
cdr3_aa: CASGFPSGGEQYF; v_call: TRBV12-5; clone_size: -
cdr3_aa: CASSTIHGTTEKLFF; v_call: TRBV11-2; clone_size: few
cdr3_aa: CASSLGGGSATNTQYF; v_call: TRBV5-8; clone_size: few
cdr3_aa: CASSLMGGRQPQHF; v_call: TRBV12-3/TRBV12-4; clone_size: many
cdr3_aa: CACSVFSYEQYF; v_call: TRBV30; clone_size: -
cdr3_aa: CASSSGQKTFF; v_call: TRBV28; clone_size: -
cdr3_aa: CSAPRAGGLEETQYF; v_call: TRBV20-1; clone_size: many
cdr3_aa: CASRPDFSYEQYF; v_call: TRBV12-3/TRBV12-4; clone_size: many
cdr3_aa: CASSLGQGNAEAFF; v_call: TRBV7-6; clone_size: few
cdr3_aa: CASSLLSGGNSPLHF; v_call: TRBV27; clone_size: -
cdr3_aa: CASSLLVETEAFF; v_call: TRBV5-5; clone_size: -
cdr3_aa: CASSIKLGTGAPNTEAFF; v_call: TRBV2; clone_size: -
cdr3_aa: CASSPPPLAGKETQYF; v_call: TRBV7-9; clone_size: -
cdr3_aa: CSASGQLSSYEQYF; v_call: TRBV20-1; clone_size: few
cdr3_aa: CASSYPRGDTQYF; v_call: TRBV7-6; clone_size: many
cdr3_aa: CASSPDLTPYEQYF; v_call: TRBV7-9; clone_size: few
cdr3_aa: CAISESAGIRQYGYTF; v_call: TRBV10-3; clone_size: -
cdr3_aa: CSVVEGYNEQFF; v_call: TRBV29-1; clone_size: -
cdr3_aa: CASSQLSRDFLYNEQFF; v_call: TRBV3-1; clone_size: many
cdr3_aa: CATSRPPEAFF; v_call: TRBV15; clone_size: few
cdr3_aa: CATSGPEWNSPLHF; v_call: TRBV15; clone_size: -
cdr3_aa: CAIRPTSETGELFF; v_call: TRBV10-3; clone_size: -
cdr3_aa: CASRSMRQGEKLFF; v_call: TRBV12-3/TRBV12-4; clone_size: few
cdr3_aa: CASSLYRGGELFF; v_call: TRBV7-3; clone_size: many
cdr3_aa: CASRRSPGDYSYEQYF; v_call: TRBV6-1; clone_size: -
cdr3_aa: CASSGLNTDTQYF; v_call: TRBV2; clone_size: many
cdr3_aa: CASSLDAGEQYF; v_call: TRBV18; clone_size: -
cdr3_aa: CASSSFDQQFF; v_call: TRBV11-1; clone_size: many
cdr3_aa: CSAPRTSGDEQYF; v_call: TRBV20-1; clone_size: many
cdr3_aa: CASRTDRGRGDEQFF; v_call: TRBV2; clone_size: many
cdr3_aa: CASSPGGTEQFF; v_call: TRBV7-8; clone_size: many
cdr3_aa: CASRSPLETLGAFF; v_call: TRBV28; clone_size: many
cdr3_aa: CASAEPPGQGNYEQYF; v_call: TRBV10-1; clone_size: few
cdr3_aa: CASSPRLAGEMDEQFF; v_call: TRBV3-1; clone_size: many
cdr3_aa: CASSTGTGISPLHF; v_call: TRBV19; clone_size: -
cdr3_aa: CAISGIIGAVRETQYF; v_call: TRBV10-3; clone_size: many
cdr3_aa: CASSYHPGPPTGELFF; v_call: TRBV9; clone_size: -
cdr3_aa: CASSKQVTYEQYF; v_call: TRBV27; clone_size: -
cdr3_aa: CASSFGEAGFTYEQYF; v_call: TRBV13; clone_size: -
cdr3_aa: CASSLGTGIGETQYF; v_call: TRBV7-2; clone_size: many
cdr3_aa: CTLFRGEAPTEAFF; v_call: TRBV20-1; clone_size: few
cdr3_aa: CASSEATLEDTGELFF; v_call: TRBV6-1; clone_size: -
cdr3_aa: CSARTGYGNQPQHF; v_call: TRBV20-1; clone_size: many
cdr3_aa: CASSWGEGAPHTQYF; v_call: TRBV7-8; clone_size: -
cdr3_aa: CSARHGGRSNEQFF; v_call: TRBV20-1; clone_size: many